The 8 T cell receptor beta chains below come from one sample, sequenced in a study of T cells expressing NK-cell markers. For each CDR3 protein, TCRdb gives one entry from its re-call of the 5' RACE reads, without DNA. The sample table sets out more than 250,000 distinct CDR3 sequences. Sequenced: blood T cells: a sorted CD56 or NKG2C T cell subset, CD4+ or CD8+ T cells, or bulk PBMC T cells (not recorded which). The receptors derive from a man younger than 35 in good health.

This chain links TRBV5-1 with TRBJ2-7; with no DNA, the TCRdb D assignment of TRBD1 cannot be verified. CDR3 size: 15 residues. Germline V gives CDR1 SGHRS, CDR2 YFSETQ. This CDR3 is CASSLYQRQGGEQYF.

The CDR3 spells CASKKDPAGGELFF. The chain employs TRBV25-1 and TRBJ2-2; TCRdb indicates TRBD1, and absent DNA this call remains unverified. CDR1 and CDR2 (germline): MGHDK, SYGVNS. The CDR3 length is 14 residues. The whole variable domain, remainder taken from reference TRBV25-1 and TRBJ2-2, is EADIYQTPRYLVIGTGKKITLECSQTMGHDKMYWYQQDPGMELHLIHYSYGVNSTEKGDLSSESTVSRIRTEHFPLTLESARPSHTSQYLCASKKDPAGGELFFGEGSRLTVL.

The genes are TRBV12-3 or TRBV12-4 and TRBJ2-1; the D call of TRBD2 rests on TCRdb alone, since no DNA is present to check it. The CDR3 runs to 17 residues. The CDR3 region is CASPPAPLAGGGDEQFF.

This CDR3 is CSVRVGNNSPLHF. V is TRBV29-1 and J is TRBJ1-6. Germline values: CDR1 SQVTM, CDR2 ANQGSEA. This CDR3 region has 13 residues.

The V gene is TRBV12-3 or TRBV12-4, the J gene TRBJ2-7; absent DNA, TCRdb's TRBD2 call cannot be checked. This CDR3 has 15 residues. CDR3 sequence reads: CASSLSLVLMGEQYF.

CDR3 sequence reads: CSARVSVGYGYTF. The chain has TRBV20-1 and TRBJ1-2. CDR1 is DFQATT, CDR2 SNEGSKA, per germline (reference sequence). The CDR3 totals 13 residues.

V is TRBV29-1 and J is TRBJ2-7. The CDR3 totals 14 residues. Germline values: CDR1 SQVTM, CDR2 ANQGSEA. CDR3 in amino acids: CSVEVRLRTYEQYF.

This chain connects TRBV12-3 or TRBV12-4 to TRBJ2-5; TCRdb calls TRBD2, which cannot be checked without DNA. The CDR3 sequence is 16 residues long. The CDR3 here is CASRLSRGGPQETQYF.